A selection of T cell receptor beta chains follows, all from one sample in a study of T-cell memory formation after mild COVID-19. From the 5' RACE reads, TCRdb called clonotypes with MiXCR, one entry per CDR3 protein. This table has about 320,000 distinct CDR3 sequences, 13% to 15% appearing once. Sequenced input: PBMCs or a T cell subset sorted from them (not recorded which). The receptors originated from a man aged 18 to 30 who had mild COVID-19 (a few samples of this study predate the infection). Cell type and time point are not known. Each CDR3 is given with its conserved first and last residue. Each record gives: D gene, V gene, clone size, J gene, CDR3 protein, CDR3 DNA. A D gene is named only where the DNA matches it firmly. Some rows have no size entry. The others give once, few or many, or a class for an expanded clone.

-	TRBV29-1	-	TRBJ2-2	CSVERMNTGELFF	TGCAGCGTTGAGCGGATGAACACCGGGGAGCTGTTTTTT
TRBD2	TRBV7-9	-	TRBJ2-5	CASSAASGGLQETQYF	TGTGCCAGCAGCGCGGCTAGCGGGGGTCTCCAAGAGACCCAGTACTTC
-	TRBV29-1	-	TRBJ2-4	CSVESDSGIQYF	TGCAGCGTTGAATCCGACAGTGGCATTCAGTACTTC
-	TRBV20-1	-	TRBJ1-4	CSVPVFATNEKLFF	TGCAGTGTACCGGTTTTTGCAACTAATGAAAAACTGTTTTTT
-	TRBV5-1	many	TRBJ2-3	CASRSDSTDTQYF	TGCGCCAGCAGGTCGGACAGCACAGATACGCAGTATTTT
-	TRBV5-1	few	TRBJ2-1	CASSLDPRGNNEQFF	TGCGCCAGCAGCTTGGACCCCCGGGGCAACAATGAGCAGTTCTTC
-	TRBV7-8	-	TRBJ2-7	CASTVSPGLSTYEQYF	TGTGCCAGCACCGTTTCCCCGGGACTTAGTACCTACGAGCAGTACTTC
TRBD2	TRBV20-1	-	TRBJ2-1	CSATGTSGSSYNEQFF	TGCAGTGCCACCGGGACTAGCGGGAGCTCCTACAATGAGCAGTTCTTC
TRBD2	TRBV5-1	many	TRBJ2-3	CASSLAGSDTQYF	TGTGCCAGCAGCCTAGCGGGGTCAGATACGCAGTATTTT
-	TRBV25-1	-	TRBJ1-2	CASSEWGTDYGYTF	TGTGCCAGCAGTGAATGGGGGACCGACTATGGCTACACCTTC
-	TRBV4-3	-	TRBJ1-6	CASSQALRPGPYSPLHF	TGCGCCAGCAGCCAAGCTCTTCGTCCAGGGCCTTATTCACCCCTCCACTTT
TRBD1	TRBV20-1	few	TRBJ2-1	CSAQQGAETNNEQFF	TGCAGTGCGCAACAGGGGGCCGAGACGAACAATGAGCAGTTCTTC